This section outlines one T cell receptor beta chain sequence together with its context. The antigen remains unidentified. The CDR3 consists of 15 residues. Germline CDR1 and CDR2: SGHDN and FVKESK. The germline V and J ends were trimmed by 5 bases and 5 bases, with 18 bases remaining between them. The sample originates from a study of OX40 agonist ivuxolimab in advanced cancers. On the study more broadly: Patients' therapy was ivuxolimab, an antibody that acts as an agonist of OX40 (CD134).

Overall study findings and caveats: Doses of 0.1 to 3.0 mg/kg were accompanied by clonal expansion of CD4+ and CD8+ blood T cells by week 6.

Measured with immunoSEQ multiplex PCR; TCRdb has only the in-frame clones, and not every one. The sample records roughly 53,000 clones, 84% being singletons. This TCR derives from an adult with an advanced solid tumor such as melanoma, head and neck, liver or kidney cancer. The sequencing used CD4+ or CD8+ T cells sorted from blood, collected in a trial of the OX40 agonist ivuxolimab. V is TRBV14 and J is TRBJ1-2; D ambiguous. The DNA for the CDR3 is TGTGCCAGCAGCTTTCTACCGGGTCAAGAATATGGCTACACCTTC. Protein: CASSFLPGQEYGYTF.